This T cell receptor (beta chain) was sequenced in a study of OX40 agonist ivuxolimab in advanced cancers. Study-level background: Enrollees could have had prior anti-PD-1, anti-PD-L1 or anti-CTLA-4 therapy, which over 35% had received.

On this clone itself: Its antigen is undetermined.

Prior autoimmune disease or systemic immunosuppression barred patients. CDR3 length: 17 amino acids. Germline V gene sequence: CDR1 SEHNR, CDR2 FQNEAQ (reference sequence). With V trimmed by 5 bases and J by 1 base, 10 bases remained unmatched. Using immunoSEQ multiplex PCR, the repertoire was profiled, and TCRdb retains in-frame clones only, with some absent. The data show 70,000 to 80,000 clones, roughly 93% seen once. Study results and caveats: Clones of CD4+ and CD8+ blood T cells grew by week 6 at doses of 0.1 to 3.0 mg/kg. Determination of antigen specificity was not performed for the expanded peripheral T cells.

The source was CD4+ or CD8+ T cells sorted from blood, collected in a trial of the OX40 agonist ivuxolimab. The J gene is TRBJ2-2, the V gene TRBV7-9; 7 positions agree with TRBD2. The clonotype originates from an adult with an advanced solid tumor such as melanoma, head and neck, liver or kidney cancer. The CDR3 DNA sequence: TGTGCCAGCAGCCCGCGCGCAGCGGGGTGGAACACCGGGGAGCTGTTTTTT. It specifies CASSPRAAGWNTGELFF.